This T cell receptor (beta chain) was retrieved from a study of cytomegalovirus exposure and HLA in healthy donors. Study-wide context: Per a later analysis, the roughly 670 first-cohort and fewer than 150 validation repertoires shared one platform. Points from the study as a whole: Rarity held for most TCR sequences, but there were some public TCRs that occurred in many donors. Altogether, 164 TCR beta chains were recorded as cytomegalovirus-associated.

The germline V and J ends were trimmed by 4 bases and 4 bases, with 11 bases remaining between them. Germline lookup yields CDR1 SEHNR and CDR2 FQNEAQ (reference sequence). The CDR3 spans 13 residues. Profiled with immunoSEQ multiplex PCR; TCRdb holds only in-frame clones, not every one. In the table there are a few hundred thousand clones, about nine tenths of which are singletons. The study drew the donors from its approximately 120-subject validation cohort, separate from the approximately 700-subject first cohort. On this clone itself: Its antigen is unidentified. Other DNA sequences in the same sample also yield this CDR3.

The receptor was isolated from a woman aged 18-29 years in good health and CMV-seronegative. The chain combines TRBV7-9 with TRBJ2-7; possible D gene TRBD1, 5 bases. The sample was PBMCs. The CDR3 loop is CASSSGSSYEQYF. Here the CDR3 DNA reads TGTGCCAGCAGCTCAGGGTCGTCTTACGAGCAGTACTTC.